What follows describes a single TCR beta chain. The CDR3 has 15 amino acids. The germline V gene has CDR1 KGHSH and CDR2 LQKENI. With 2 bases removed from V and 5 bases from J, the gap between germline ends came to 12 bases. These data come from a study of control samples from healthy donors and cancer patients. The repertoire was sequenced with immunoSEQ multiplex PCR; TCRdb's copy has only in-frame clones and lacks some. There are 100,000 or so clones in the sample; more than 75% occur only once, and roughly 18% lies in the top ten. The TCR was taken from a woman aged 50 to 60 in good health. Sequencing used blood. The chain is built from TRBV18 and TRBJ2-2; D ambiguous. CDR3 protein: CASSPSLDATGELFF. The CDR3 DNA sequence: TGTGCCAGCTCACCATCCCTCGACGCGACCGGGGAGCTGTTTTTT.